The T cell receptor (beta chain) described here comes from a study of blood T cell repertoires in COVID-19. For the study at large: The United States, Italy and Spain supplied acute and convalescent COVID-19 samples. The cDNA or gDNA used as material had been derived from T cells, B-cell-depleted T cells, or PBMCs.

Sequencing was performed with immunoSEQ multiplex PCR; in TCRdb, only in-frame clones are kept and a portion is missing. The data hold roughly 190,000 clones, with around 82% observed a single time. V lost 2 bases, J lost 1 base, and 7 bases stayed unmatched. The CDR3 is made up of 17 amino acids. Germline assignment: CDR1 LGHDT and CDR2 YNNKEL (reference sequence). The chain employs TRBV3-1 (or the pseudogene TRBV3-2) and TRBJ2-3; 9 bases are shared with TRBD2. This clonotype originated in a woman aged 55-69 years with acute COVID-19. The sample consisted of PBMCs or T cells enriched from blood (not recorded which). Written as DNA, the CDR3 is TGTGCCAGCAGCCAATCTGTGGGACTAGCAGGCACAGATACGCAGTATTTT. The encoded protein is CASSQSVGLAGTDTQYF.